The text below deals with one TCR beta chain. There are a few counts of this clone. What this receptor recognizes is not known. No much larger clone is present one base from it, and per-base qualities are unavailable. The sample is drawn from a study of shared clonotypes between healthy human individuals (dated by TCRdb to the early 2020s). Background on the whole study: Three men and a couple of women, aged 18 to 49 years, made up the cohort. Per donor, three plates each were used for CD4 naive and CD4 memory, two for CD8 naive, and one for CD8 memory. To estimate repertoire size and how much clonotype sharing occurs between individuals, the study deeply sequenced the blood TCR repertoires of 5 or 6 healthy adults. Different laboratories and diverse techniques were used to prepare libraries and sequence TCR repertoires, to increase sequencing depth and limit assay-specific biases. Between about 0.9 and 9 billion PBMCs per donor were obtained by leukapheresis. Results the study describes overall, beyond this receptor: Only blood was sampled, and tissue TCR repertoires likely differ from those in blood. Because the study included a small number of donors, the genetic and exposure-history diversity represented was limited. Higher generation probabilities were observed for clonotypes shared by all four sorted-subset donors than for non-shared clonotypes. Across a handful of donors, approximately 5% of naive CD4, around 3.5% of naive CD8, approximately 2.5% of memory CD4, and 0.3% to 0.45% of memory CD8 clonotypes were shared. Naive subsets generally had larger estimated clonotype richness than memory subsets. Rarefaction of sorted-subset datasets indicated incomplete sequencing despite the large sequencing depth. Pairwise subsampling indicated that sequencing depth was expected to affect the degree of clonotype sharing among donors.

Using the deep immunoSEQ assay, TCR CDR3 regions were amplified from genomic DNA by multiplex PCR. For each cell subset, the extracted genomic DNA was distributed evenly across all wells of several immunoSEQ 96-well plates, and each plate served as one replicate. For sorted subsets, each replicate PCR was loaded with 200 to 250 ng genomic DNA, equivalent to 30,000 to 35,000 T cell genomes. Purified libraries were measured with a Qubit 3.0 fluorometer, size-checked on a Bioanalyzer 2100, and measured again with the KAPA Library Quantification kit. Every immunoSEQ 96-well plate was sequenced on a dedicated single-read 150-cycle Illumina NextSeq 550 flow cell. The paper's data handling went like this. Because only junctional sequences without quality scores were contained in the immunoSEQ output, filtering matching that applied to full-length reads could not be performed. Sequences were annotated with PyIR, a Python wrapper for IgBLAST v1.9, and V/J genes and CDR3 were assigned using IMGT germline references. Reads with weak V/J assignments (E-value above 1e-6), missing CDR3, stop codons, out-of-frame junctions, or ambiguous translated residues were removed. A V3J clonotype was defined by an identical inferred V gene, J gene, and CDR3 amino acid sequence. Percentage overlap between repertoires was calculated by dividing the number of shared unique clonotypes by the size of the smaller repertoire. RTK rarefaction, the Chao1 estimator, and Recon v2.1 estimates of unobserved clonotypes were used to assess repertoire richness. Generation probabilities for all TCRbeta clonotypes obtained by the gDNA method from a handful of donors were computed using OLGA. The table was pulled from immuneACCESS by TCRdb, which kept in-frame rearrangements only. Such tables lose some clones; where checked, under half of the loss comes from unresolved V genes, and the rest has no known cause. V and J calls and clone size are those listed in that table; D and trimming were worked out from the DNA. A total of some 2.4 million clones appear in this sample, over 85% of them only once. Roughly 0.36% of the sample rests with the top ten.

From cysteine to phenylalanine, the CDR3 is 17 amino acids long. CDR3 DNA is the only sequence kept; it has 51 bases, read in frame from the first base. The germline V gene supplies CDR1 SGHRS and CDR2 YFSETQ. Clipping removes 4 bases from V and 1 base from J, with 11 as the unmatched junction base count. Healthy HIV-negative adults with no recently reported acute infections or vaccinations were included as donors. Only Caucasian adults living in Nashville, Tennessee, USA were represented among the donors. CD4+ T cells were enriched through magnetic negative selection, after which naive cells were positively selected on CD45RA and the remaining negative fraction served as the memory subset. Blood was obtained by leukapheresis, after which PBMCs were separated by Ficoll-Histopaque density gradient centrifugation and cryopreserved in liquid nitrogen vapor phase. Analytical flow cytometry was used to check the purity and quantity of each magnetically sorted T cell population. Genomic DNA was isolated from each sorted fraction and quantified by UV absorbance on a Nanodrop 2000c.

The sample consisted of naive CD4+ T cells from PBMCs. Sample cell subset or site, as interpreted from the label and publication: CD45RA+ positively selected. The clonotype originates from a man between 18 and 29 years old in good health. Some clones in this sample may be carry-over from other donors' samples. The rearrangement joined TRBV5-1 to TRBJ2-5; TRBD1 aligns with 9 central bases. CDR3 sequence: CASSQRGRDRAQETQYF. The nucleotide sequence is given as TGCGCCAGCAGCCAGCGGGGACGGGACAGGGCCCAAGAGACCCAGTACTTC.